The entry below describes one T cell receptor beta chain. As for treatment: oral pan-JAK inhibitor, 5-10 mg twice daily. The data stem from a study of CD8+ T cells in alopecia areata. Overall study context: Scoring of severity for treated patients was based on percentage of affected scalp area.

The germline V and J ends were trimmed by 0 bases and 2 bases, with 8 bases remaining between them. This CDR3 has 16 amino acids. CDR1 is ENHRY, CDR2 SYGVKD, per germline. Extraction of RNA preceded its reverse transcription into cDNA, which served as the sequencing template. The protocol was immunoSEQ multiplex PCR, while the TCRdb copy is restricted to in-frame clones and leaves out a portion. The table has more than 200,000 clones, 66% seen once; the top ten hold 0.95% to 1.5%. The specimen comprised CD4+ T cells sorted from blood, sampled at approximately week 42, from a patient treated with tofacitinib. The rearrangement joins TRBV10-3 to TRBJ1-6; D may be TRBD1 (5 bases). This clonotype originated in a human donor with alopecia areata. CDR3 region: CAISESRGTYNSPLHF. CDR3 DNA sequence: TGTGCCATCAGTGAGTCTCGGGGGACCTATAATTCACCCCTCCACTTT.